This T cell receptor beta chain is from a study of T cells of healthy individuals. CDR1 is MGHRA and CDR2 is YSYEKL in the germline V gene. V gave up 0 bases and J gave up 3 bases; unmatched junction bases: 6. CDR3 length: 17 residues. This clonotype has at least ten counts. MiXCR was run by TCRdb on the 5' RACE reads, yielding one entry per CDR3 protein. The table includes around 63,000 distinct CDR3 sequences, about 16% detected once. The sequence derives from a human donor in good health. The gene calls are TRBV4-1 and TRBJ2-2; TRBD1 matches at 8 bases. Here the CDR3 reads CASSQDGPGGYTGELFF. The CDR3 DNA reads TGCGCCAGCAGCCAAGATGGCCCAGGGGGCTACACCGGGGAGCTGTTTTTT.